This record concerns one T cell receptor beta chain sequence. The antigen remains undetermined. The CDR3 consists of 15 residues. Per germline, CDR1 LGHNA and CDR2 YSLEER. V trimming: 3 bases; J trimming: 11 bases; junction bases outside the gene matches: 12. The data are from a study of blood T cells in healthy people across ages. Findings of the study overall: Considered underestimates were the diversity estimates obtained from one million T cells.

Every donor gave 9.5 to 10 milliliters of peripheral blood. PCR was performed a second time for about 7 to 12 cycles using a sample-barcoded 5' primer and a J-beta primer mix. TCRdb passed the 5' RACE reads through MiXCR, listing each CDR3 protein once. The repertoire includes about 1.5 million distinct CDR3 sequences, 42% of them detected once, and just over 4% sits in the top ten. Sequencing was done on a sample of blood. The rearrangement links TRBV4-3 to TRBJ2-5; 10 bases line up with TRBD2. The TCR sequence derives from a woman aged 18-35 years in good health. DNA of the CDR3: TGCGCCAGCAGCCACCTAGCGGGAGTTAGGAATGAGCAGTACTTC. Protein product: CASSHLAGVRNEQYF.